Reported below is one T cell receptor (beta chain). This specimen comes from a study of blood T cell repertoires in COVID-19. At the level of the study: Specimens from acute and convalescent COVID-19 originated in the United States, Italy and Spain. T cells, B-cell-depleted T cells, or PBMCs supplied cDNA or gDNA.

Authors' processing steps: Amplification of reference gene primers provided the estimated nucleated cell counts. Generated by immunoSEQ multiplex PCR, the TCRdb table keeps only in-frame clones and is missing some. V, J and clone size were drawn from that table, and D and trimming were deduced from the DNA. The sample records 150,000 to 200,000 clones, 85% to 90% being singletons. Followed over time, Seattle patients had been enrolled while infection was active. Sequenced: peripheral blood. This TCR derives from a woman in her seventies with COVID-19, enrolled during active disease.

The CDR3 region is CASSSTDNEQFF. The CDR3 nucleotides read TGCGCCAGCAGCTCGACAGACAATGAGCAGTTCTTC. The gene calls are TRBV5-1 and TRBJ2-1; D may be TRBD1 (5 bases). The length of the CDR3 is 12 residues. V shed 3 bases and J shed 5 bases, with 6 bases lying between them. CDR1 is SGHRS and CDR2 is YFSETQ in the germline V gene. Supplemented by reference TRBV5-1 and TRBJ2-1, the full variable domain reads KAGVTQTPRYLIKTRGQQVTLSCSPISGHRSVSWYQQTPGQGLQFLFEYFSETQRNKGNFPGRFSGRQFSNSRSEMNVSTLELGDSALYLCASSSTDNEQFFGPGTRLTVL.